This is a list of T cell receptor beta chains from one sample in a study of identical twins. TCRdb reprocessed the 5' RACE reads via MiXCR and lists one record per CDR3 protein. The data contain approximately 210,000 distinct CDR3 sequences, 6% to 7% of them seen just once; the ten biggest clones take up more than 12%. Another study also made use of these data, one on T cells expressing NK-cell markers.

The sample comprised CD8+ T cells sorted from blood. These receptors were obtained from a woman aged 18-29 years in good health. Each CDR3 is given with its conserved first and last residue. The D gene is left open where the match is weak. Clone size appears in some rows only: once, few, many, or a class for an expanded clone.

many | - | TRBJ2-7 | TRBV27 | CASSRDTTYEQYF | TGTGCCAGCAGTAGGGACACGACCTACGAGCAGTACTTC
many | - | TRBJ2-3 | TRBV7-9 | CASSLAGVVPDTQYF | TGTGCCAGCAGCTTAGCGGGAGTTGTTCCAGATACGCAGTATTTT
few | - | TRBJ2-1 | TRBV16 | CASSQSLRDEQFF | TGTGCCAGCAGCCAATCTTTGAGGGATGAGCAGTTCTTC
many | - | TRBJ1-4 | TRBV4-2 | CASSPRTGGIKKEKLFF | TGTGCCAGCAGCCCAAGGACGGGGGGTATAAAGAAGGAAAAACTGTTTTTT
- | - | TRBJ2-7 | TRBV20-1 | CSARGPNDYEQYF | TGCAGTGCCCGGGGCCCTAACGATTACGAGCAGTACTTC
- | - | TRBJ2-3 | TRBV25-1 | CASSNCGRCTDTQYF | TGTGCCAGCAGCAATTGCGGCAGGTGCACAGATACGCAGTATTTT
many | - | TRBJ2-1 | TRBV12-3/TRBV12-4 | CASSADYSYNEQFF | TGTGCCAGCAGCGCTGACTACTCCTACAATGAGCAGTTCTTC
few | - | TRBJ2-7 | TRBV6-2/TRBV6-3 | CASSFDRNYEQYF | TGTGCCAGCAGTTTCGACAGGAACTACGAGCAGTACTTC
medium-sized | - | TRBJ1-1 | TRBV30 | CAWGATGTEAFF | TGTGCCTGGGGGGCCACAGGGACCGAAGCTTTCTTT
- | - | TRBJ2-4 | TRBV9 | CASSVGDIQYF | TGTGCCAGCAGCGTGGGGGACATTCAGTACTTC
- | TRBD2 | TRBJ2-3 | TRBV12-3/TRBV12-4 | CASRADLAGEGGDTQYF | TGTGCCAGCAGGGCGGATCTAGCGGGGGAAGGCGGCGATACGCAGTATTTT
- | - | TRBJ1-3 | TRBV20-1 | CSARDDRAWAIYF | TGCAGTGCTAGAGATGACAGAGCTTGGGCCATATATTTT
- | TRBD1 | TRBJ2-7 | TRBV7-9 | CASSPGQGGDEQYF | TGTGCCAGCAGCCCCGGACAGGGTGGCGACGAGCAGTACTTC
- | - | TRBJ2-2 | TRBV16 | CASSQFTTGELFF | TGTGCCAGCAGCCAATTTACGACCGGGGAGCTGTTTTTT
few | - | TRBJ2-1 | TRBV12-3/TRBV12-4 | CASSLPAAGQEQFF | TGTGCCAGCAGTTTACCGGCCGCCGGGCAGGAGCAGTTCTTC
few | - | TRBJ1-2 | TRBV7-2 | CASSSLSGYGYTF | TGTGCCAGCAGCTCCCTTTCAGGCTATGGCTACACCTTC
few | TRBD2 | TRBJ2-1 | TRBV5-6 | CASSSPRAEIAGQKRLFF | TGTGCCAGCAGCTCGCCAAGAGCCGAGATAGCGGGACAAAAAAGGCTGTTCTTC
few | - | TRBJ1-3 | TRBV29-1 | CSVVGGGTGNTIYF | TGCAGCGTTGTAGGTGGGGGGACTGGAAACACCATATATTTT
- | - | TRBJ2-2 | TRBV4-1 | CASSLRWGNTGELFF | TGCGCCAGCAGCCTTAGATGGGGGAACACCGGGGAGCTGTTTTTT
few | - | TRBJ1-2 | TRBV29-1 | CSVAGTNYGYTF | TGCAGCGTTGCAGGGACTAACTATGGCTACACCTTC
- | TRBD1 | TRBJ1-1 | TRBV27 | CASSVGQVGEAFF | TGTGCCAGCAGTGTGGGACAGGTCGGGGAAGCTTTCTTT
few | TRBD1 | TRBJ1-1 | TRBV2 | CASRVGQGGYTEAFF | TGTGCCAGCAGGGTGGGACAGGGAGGATATACTGAAGCTTTCTTT
- | TRBD2 | TRBJ2-3 | TRBV18 | CASSRTSGEDTQYF | TGTGCCAGCTCGCGGACTAGCGGGGAAGATACGCAGTATTTT
- | - | TRBJ1-1 | TRBV12-3/TRBV12-4 | CASSLNWDTEAFF | TGTGCCAGCAGTTTAAACTGGGACACTGAAGCTTTCTTT
many | - | TRBJ1-1 | TRBV4-1 | CASSQEMTLGPITEAFF | TGCGCCAGCAGCCAAGAAATGACCCTTGGACCGATCACTGAAGCTTTCTTT
few | TRBD1 | TRBJ1-5 | TRBV27 | CASSPYRGDQPQHF | TGTGCCAGCAGTCCCTACAGGGGGGATCAGCCCCAGCATTTT
many | - | TRBJ2-5 | TRBV4-3 | CASSQGAVRQETQYF | TGCGCCAGCAGCCAAGGGGCTGTTCGCCAAGAGACCCAGTACTTC
- | TRBD1 | TRBJ2-5 | TRBV10-3 | CAISDDRGPPETQYF | TGTGCCATCAGTGATGACAGGGGGCCTCCAGAGACCCAGTACTTC
few | TRBD2 | TRBJ2-7 | TRBV6-1 | CATHAGLAGDEQYF | TGTGCCACCCACGCAGGACTAGCGGGGGACGAGCAGTACTTC
many | TRBD1 | TRBJ1-5 | TRBV12-3/TRBV12-4 | CASRPGTGTHQPQHF | TGTGCCAGCAGGCCCGGGACAGGGACCCATCAGCCCCAGCATTTT
many | TRBD2 | TRBJ2-3 | TRBV29-1 | CSVGTSGGATDTQYF | TGCAGCGTAGGGACTAGCGGGGGGGCGACGGATACGCAGTATTTT
many | - | TRBJ2-1 | TRBV9 | CASSVRGANEQFF | TGTGCCAGCAGCGTCCGTGGGGCCAATGAGCAGTTCTTC
many | - | TRBJ2-2 | TRBV19 | CASSIGAGRFANTGELFF | TGTGCCAGTAGTATAGGGGCAGGACGTTTCGCGAACACCGGGGAGCTGTTTTTT
many | TRBD1 | TRBJ2-1 | TRBV28 | CASSFISTGGNEQFF | TGTGCCAGCAGTTTTATCTCGACAGGGGGCAATGAGCAGTTCTTC
- | TRBD2 | TRBJ2-7 | TRBV27 | CASSSDGLAGTSYEQYF | TGTGCCAGCAGTTCCGATGGACTAGCGGGGACCTCCTACGAGCAGTACTTC
- | TRBD2 | TRBJ2-1 | TRBV7-7 | CASSTGLASDNEQFF | TGTGCCAGCAGCACGGGACTAGCGAGTGACAATGAGCAGTTCTTC
once | TRBD1 | TRBJ2-1 | TRBV4-1 | CASSFRTGPGDEQFF | TGCGCCAGCAGCTTCCGGACAGGGCCGGGCGATGAGCAGTTCTTC
few | - | TRBJ2-1 | TRBV9 | CASSVLSHNEQFF | TGTGCCAGCAGCGTACTATCGCACAATGAGCAGTTCTTC
many | TRBD1 | TRBJ2-2 | TRBV6-1 | CASSPPDRVHTGELFF | TGTGCCAGCAGTCCCCCGGACAGGGTGCACACCGGGGAGCTGTTTTTT
- | - | TRBJ2-1 | TRBV12-3/TRBV12-4 | CASSPNTRVDEQFF | TGTGCCAGCAGTCCTAACACTAGGGTAGATGAGCAGTTCTTC